This TCR beta chain emerged from a study of T cell repertoires in cytomegalovirus infection (dated by TCRdb to about 2019). Regarding the study in general: Peptide stimulations targeted recently identified HLA-C-restricted CMV epitopes, whose presentation resists viral immunomodulation, together with well-studied HLA-B-restricted epitopes. The HLA type of each donor mattered for the analysis, because public TCR beta signatures pointed to carriage of CMV infection along with the matching HLA type. General findings and caveats noted by the study authors: In both this cohort and an independent cohort of 300 to 450 donors, the cumulative frequency of public TCR beta family members distinguished carriers of CMV infection plus the relevant HLA type. The ex vivo response was dominated by HLA-C-restricted CMV-specific TCR beta clonotypes, and the single most frequent clonotype in two of eight donors was supplied by these HLA-C-restricted clonotypes.

The data were produced on an Illumina HiSeq 1500. TCRdb redid the processing of the public reads, applying fastp at Q25 and MiXCR, and retained in-frame beta chains. Here each entry gathers all rows of one CDR3 protein and keeps the most common genes and DNA. The sample profile shows 55,000 to 85,000 distinct CDR3 sequences; around 20% of them were found once. The ten largest clones take up about 72% of the sample. CDR1 SGHAT and CDR2 FQNNGV were looked up in the germline V gene. Counted from cysteine to phenylalanine, this CDR3 has 17 amino acids. This entry keeps only the CDR3 DNA: 51 bases, framed from base 1. This clonotype was seen a handful of times. Its antigen is not yet known. One end of the junction is discordant with germline, which a read error may explain. The treatment or condition label, read with the paper, signifies: in vitro stimulation with specific CMV peptide epitopes to enrich CMV-specific T cells.

The input for sequencing was CD8+ T cells from cultured PBMCs, taken from culture after CMV antigen stimulation. The sequence is built from TRBV11-2 and TRBJ2-3, and 12 bases in between align with TRBD2. The clonotype was recovered from a human donor in good health (CMV status not recorded). Some clones in this sample may be carry-over from other donors' samples. CDR3 region: CASSIELAGGDTDTQYF. In nucleotide form, the sequence is TGTGCCAGCAGCATAGAGCTAGCGGGGGGGGACACAGATACGCAGTATTTT.